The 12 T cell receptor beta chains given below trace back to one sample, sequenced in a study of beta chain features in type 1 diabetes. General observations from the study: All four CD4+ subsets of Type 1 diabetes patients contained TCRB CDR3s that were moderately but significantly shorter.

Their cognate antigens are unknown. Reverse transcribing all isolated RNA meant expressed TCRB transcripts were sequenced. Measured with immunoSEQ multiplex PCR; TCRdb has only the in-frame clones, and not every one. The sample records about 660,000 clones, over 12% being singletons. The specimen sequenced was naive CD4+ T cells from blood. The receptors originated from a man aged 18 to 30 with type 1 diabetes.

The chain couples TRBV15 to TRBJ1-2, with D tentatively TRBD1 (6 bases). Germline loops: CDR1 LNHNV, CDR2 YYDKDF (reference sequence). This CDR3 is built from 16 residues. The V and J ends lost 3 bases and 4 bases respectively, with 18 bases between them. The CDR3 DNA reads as TGTGCCACCAGCAGTTCGCGGGGGGCTAAGGGCTATGGCTACACCTTC. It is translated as CATSSSRGAKGYGYTF.

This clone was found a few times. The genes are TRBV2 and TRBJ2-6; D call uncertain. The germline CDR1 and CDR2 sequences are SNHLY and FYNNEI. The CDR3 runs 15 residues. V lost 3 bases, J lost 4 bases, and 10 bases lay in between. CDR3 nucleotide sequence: TGTGCCAGCAGTGACGGACCTCTCGGGGCCAACGTCCTGACTTTC. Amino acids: CASSDGPLGANVLTF.

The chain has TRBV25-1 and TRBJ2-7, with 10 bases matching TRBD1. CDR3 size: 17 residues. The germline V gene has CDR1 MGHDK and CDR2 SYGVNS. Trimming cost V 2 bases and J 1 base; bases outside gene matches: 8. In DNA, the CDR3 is TGTGCCAGCAGTGAAACTTACCGGGACAGGGGATCCTACGAGCAGTACTTC. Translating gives CASSETYRDRGSYEQYF.

CDR3 residues: CASSLSGPLGGYEQYF. CDR3 DNA sequence: TGCGCCAGCAGCTTAAGCGGGCCGCTAGGAGGCTACGAGCAGTACTTC. This sequence joins TRBV5-1 and TRBJ2-7; a possible D gene is TRBD2 (6 bases). V was pared by 2 bases and J by 3 bases, with 18 bases between. In germline, CDR1 is SGHRS, CDR2 YFSETQ. The CDR3 contains 16 residues.

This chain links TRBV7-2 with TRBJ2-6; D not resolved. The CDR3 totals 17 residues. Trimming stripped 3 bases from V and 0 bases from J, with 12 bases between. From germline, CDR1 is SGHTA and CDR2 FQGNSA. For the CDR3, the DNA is TGTGCCAGCAGCTTCGGCAGGATGGCCTCTGGGGCCAACGTCCTGACTTTC. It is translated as CASSFGRMASGANVLTF.

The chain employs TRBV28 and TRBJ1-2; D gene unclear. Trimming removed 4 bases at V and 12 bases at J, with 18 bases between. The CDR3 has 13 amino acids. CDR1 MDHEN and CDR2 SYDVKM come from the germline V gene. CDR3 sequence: CASSYDPKRTHTF. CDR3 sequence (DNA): TGTGCCAGCAGTTATGACCCTAAAAGGACTCACACCTTC.

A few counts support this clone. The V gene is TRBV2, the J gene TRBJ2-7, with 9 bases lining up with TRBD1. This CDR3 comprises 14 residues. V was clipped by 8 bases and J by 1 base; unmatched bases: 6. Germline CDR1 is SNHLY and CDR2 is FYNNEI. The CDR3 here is CASGDRGISYEQYF. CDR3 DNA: TGTGCCAGCGGCGACAGGGGGATTTCCTACGAGCAGTACTTC.

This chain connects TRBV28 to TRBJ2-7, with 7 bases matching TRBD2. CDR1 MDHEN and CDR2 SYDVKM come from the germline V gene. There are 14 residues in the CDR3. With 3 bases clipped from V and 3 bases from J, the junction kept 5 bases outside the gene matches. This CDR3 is CASSLGLYDYEQYF. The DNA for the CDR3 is TGTGCCAGCAGTTTGGGACTATACGACTACGAGCAGTACTTC.

CDR3 amino acids: CASSEGWGGGYYEQYF. In DNA, the CDR3 is TGTGCCAGCAGTGAAGGATGGGGGGGAGGATACTACGAGCAGTACTTC. V gene TRBV2 combines with J gene TRBJ2-7; 7 positions match TRBD2. Germline trimming cut 1 base from V and 3 bases from J; bases unmatched to any gene: 9. The CDR3 loop spans 16 amino acids. Germline V gives CDR1 SNHLY, CDR2 FYNNEI.

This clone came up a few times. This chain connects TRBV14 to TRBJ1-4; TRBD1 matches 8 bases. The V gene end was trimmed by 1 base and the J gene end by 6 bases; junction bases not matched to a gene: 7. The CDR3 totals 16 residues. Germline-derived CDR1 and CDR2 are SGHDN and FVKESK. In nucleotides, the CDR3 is TGTGCCAGCAGCCAAGGTGGGACAGGAGATTATGAAAAACTGTTTTTT. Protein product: CASSQGGTGDYEKLFF.

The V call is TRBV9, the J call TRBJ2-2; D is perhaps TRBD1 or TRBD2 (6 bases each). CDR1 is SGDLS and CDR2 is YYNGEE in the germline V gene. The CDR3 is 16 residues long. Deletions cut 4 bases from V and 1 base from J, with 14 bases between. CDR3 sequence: CASSTGAGQNTGELFF. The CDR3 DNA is TGTGCCAGCAGCACGGGTGCGGGACAGAACACCGGGGAGCTGTTTTTT.

CDR3 bases: TGTGCCAGCAGTGAGGCGGGGGGCCAAGAGACCCAGTACTTC. Translated: CASSEAGGQETQYF. This chain uses TRBV2 with TRBJ2-5; 8 bases align to TRBD2. Trimming took 3 bases from V and 1 from J; bases not matched to a gene: 1. Per germline, CDR1 SNHLY and CDR2 FYNNEI. CDR3 size: 14 residues.